This T cell receptor beta chain was observed in a study of blood T cell repertoires in COVID-19. Sequencing was performed with immunoSEQ multiplex PCR; in TCRdb, only in-frame clones are kept and a portion is missing. The table has 300,000 to 450,000 clones, approximately 87% seen once; the top ten hold approximately 1.8%. Germline CDR1 is SGHVS and CDR2 is FQNEAQ. This CDR3 spans 15 amino acids. The ends lost 6 bases at V and 5 bases at J; junction bases unmatched: 5. Sample: PBMCs or T cells enriched from blood (not recorded which). J is TRBJ2-2 and V is TRBV7-8, with 11 bases lining up with TRBD2. The receptor comes from a man aged 35-49 years in a cohort exposed to, infected with or recovered from COVID-19 (not recorded which). The CDR3 loop is CASSSGTSGTGELFF. The CDR3 bases are TGTGCCAGCAGTTCCGGGACTAGCGGTACCGGGGAGCTGTTTTTT.